The text below deals with one T cell receptor (beta chain). This record belongs to a study of T cell changes during pregnancy in multiple sclerosis. The trim removed 4 bases at V and 10 bases at J, leaving 5 bases unmatched. This CDR3 has 12 residues. Germline loops: CDR1 SEHNR, CDR2 FQNEAQ (reference sequence). Generated by immunoSEQ multiplex PCR, the TCRdb table keeps only in-frame clones and is missing some. The repertoire includes tens of thousands of clones, around 92% of them detected once, and about 2% sits in the top ten. The sequence was obtained from a female donor in good health, enrolled as a control in a pregnancy study. Here the sequenced sample was peripheral blood, taken in the third trimester of pregnancy. This chain links TRBV7-9 with TRBJ2-5, with 8 bases aligning to TRBD1. CDR3 protein: CASSSIGQGQYF. CDR3 sequence (DNA): TGTGCCAGCAGCTCCATAGGACAGGGCCAGTACTTC.